This TCR beta chain came from a study of long-term antiretroviral therapy in people with HIV. The overall study: A decade or so separates the oldest specimens from the later 2015 immediate-ART recommendation.

An immunoSEQ assay, version v3.0, was performed at survey level. Sequencing was directed toward 40,000-50,000 T-cell genomes in each sample. The repertoire was sequenced with immunoSEQ multiplex PCR; TCRdb's copy has only in-frame clones and lacks some. Of tens of thousands of clones listed, less than 85% are singletons. Per donor, a minimum of one pre-ART and a minimum of two post-ART PBMC samples were available. In the case of this clone: Its antigen is currently unknown.

Findings and caveats of the study: Pre-ART expanded clones dominated the repertoire at every time point.

The sequenced sample was unsorted PBMCs, obtained 3.4 years after starting antiretroviral therapy. The source of this sequence is a man aged 30-40 years with HIV.

CDR3 protein: CASSFEGLPDTQYF. The CDR3 DNA sequence: TGTGCCAGCAGCTTTGAGGGCCTACCAGATACGCAGTATTTT. V is TRBV5-5 and J is TRBJ2-3; D is possibly TRBD2 (5 bases). The CDR3 runs to 14 residues. V was cut by 2 bases and J by 4 bases, with 11 bases left in between. Per germline, CDR1 SGHKS and CDR2 YYEKEE (reference sequence).